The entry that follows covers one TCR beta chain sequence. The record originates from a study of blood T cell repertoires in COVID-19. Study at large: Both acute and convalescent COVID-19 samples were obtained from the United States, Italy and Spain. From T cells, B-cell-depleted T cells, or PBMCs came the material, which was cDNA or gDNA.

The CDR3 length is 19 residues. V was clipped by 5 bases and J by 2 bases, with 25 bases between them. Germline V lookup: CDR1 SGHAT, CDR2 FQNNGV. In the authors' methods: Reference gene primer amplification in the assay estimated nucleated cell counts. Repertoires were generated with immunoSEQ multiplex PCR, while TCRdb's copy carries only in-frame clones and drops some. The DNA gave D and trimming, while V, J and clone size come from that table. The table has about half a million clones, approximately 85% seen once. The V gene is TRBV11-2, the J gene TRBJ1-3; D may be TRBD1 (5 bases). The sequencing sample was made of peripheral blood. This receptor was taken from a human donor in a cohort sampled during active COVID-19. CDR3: CASSPGVGNLPLTGNTIYF. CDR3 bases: TGTGCCAGCAGCCCGGGGGTTGGGAACTTGCCGTTGACTGGAAACACCATATATTTT.